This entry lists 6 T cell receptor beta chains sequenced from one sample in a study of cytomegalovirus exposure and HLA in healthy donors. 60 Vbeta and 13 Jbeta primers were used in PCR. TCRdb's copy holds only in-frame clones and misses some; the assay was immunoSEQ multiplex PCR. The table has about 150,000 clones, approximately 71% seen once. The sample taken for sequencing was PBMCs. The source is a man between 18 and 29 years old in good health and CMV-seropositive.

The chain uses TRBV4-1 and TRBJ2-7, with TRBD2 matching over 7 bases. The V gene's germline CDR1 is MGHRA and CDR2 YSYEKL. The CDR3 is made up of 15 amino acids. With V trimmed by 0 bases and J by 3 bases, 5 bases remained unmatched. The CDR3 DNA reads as TGCGCCAGCAGCCAAGATTATACTAGCGTCTACGAGCAGTACTTC. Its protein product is CASSQDYTSVYEQYF.

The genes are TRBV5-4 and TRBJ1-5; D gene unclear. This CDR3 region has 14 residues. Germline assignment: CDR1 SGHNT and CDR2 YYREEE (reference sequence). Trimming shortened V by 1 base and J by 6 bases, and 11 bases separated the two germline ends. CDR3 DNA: TGTGCCAGCAGCTTGATGGGCTCTGGTCAGCCCCAGCATTTT. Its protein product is CASSLMGSGQPQHF.

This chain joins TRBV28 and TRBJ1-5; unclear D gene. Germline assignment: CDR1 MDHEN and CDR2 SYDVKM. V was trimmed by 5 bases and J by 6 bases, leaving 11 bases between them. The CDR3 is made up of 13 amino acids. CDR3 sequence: CASSTLRGQPQHF. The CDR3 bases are TGTGCCAGCAGTACCCTCCGGGGTCAGCCCCAGCATTTT.

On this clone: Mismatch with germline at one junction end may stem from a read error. CDR3 in amino acids: CASRVDEGFKGTDTQYF. CDR3 sequence (DNA): TGTGCCAGCCGCGTAGATGAGGGATTCAAAGGCACAGATACGCAGTATTTT. The rearrangement uses TRBV9 and TRBJ2-3, with D tentatively TRBD2 (5 bases). CDR1 and CDR2 (germline): SGDLS, YYNGEE. This CDR3 contains 17 residues.

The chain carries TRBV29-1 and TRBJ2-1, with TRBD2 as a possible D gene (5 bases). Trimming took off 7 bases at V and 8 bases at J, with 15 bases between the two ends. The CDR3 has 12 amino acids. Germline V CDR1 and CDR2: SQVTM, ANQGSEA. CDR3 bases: TGCAGCGAGATATCTCTAGCTGATGAGCAGTTCTTC. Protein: CSEISLADEQFF.

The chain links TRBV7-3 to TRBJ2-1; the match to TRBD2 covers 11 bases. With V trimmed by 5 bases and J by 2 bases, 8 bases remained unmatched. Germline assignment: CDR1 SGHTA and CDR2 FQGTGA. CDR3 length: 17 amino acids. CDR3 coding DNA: TGTGCCAGCAGCCCTACCGGGACTAGCGGCCCCTACAATGAGCAGTTCTTC. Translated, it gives CASSPTGTSGPYNEQFF.